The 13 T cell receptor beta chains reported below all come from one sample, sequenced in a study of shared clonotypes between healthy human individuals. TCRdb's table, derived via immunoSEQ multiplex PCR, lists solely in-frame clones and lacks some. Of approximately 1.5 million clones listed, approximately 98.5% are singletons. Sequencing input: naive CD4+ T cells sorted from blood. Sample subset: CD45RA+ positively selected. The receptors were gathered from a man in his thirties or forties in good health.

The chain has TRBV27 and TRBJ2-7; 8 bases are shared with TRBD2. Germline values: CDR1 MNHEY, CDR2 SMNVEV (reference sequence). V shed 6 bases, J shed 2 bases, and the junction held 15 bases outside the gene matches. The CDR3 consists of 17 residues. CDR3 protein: CASSSYASGSFPYEQYF. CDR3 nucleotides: TGTGCCAGCAGCTCATATGCCAGCGGGAGCTTTCCCTACGAGCAGTACTTC.

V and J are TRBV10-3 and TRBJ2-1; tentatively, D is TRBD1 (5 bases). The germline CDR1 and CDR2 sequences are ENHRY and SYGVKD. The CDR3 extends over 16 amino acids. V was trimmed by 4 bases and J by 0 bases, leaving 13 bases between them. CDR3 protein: CAISAPQGVSYNEQFF. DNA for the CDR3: TGTGCCATCAGTGCCCCCCAGGGCGTCTCCTACAATGAGCAGTTCTTC.

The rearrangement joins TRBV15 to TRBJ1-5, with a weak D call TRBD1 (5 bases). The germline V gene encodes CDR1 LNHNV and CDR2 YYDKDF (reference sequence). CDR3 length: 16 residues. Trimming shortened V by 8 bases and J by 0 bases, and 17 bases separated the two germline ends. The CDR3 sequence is CATRGTEPYSNQPQHF. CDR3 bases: TGTGCCACCCGAGGGACGGAGCCTTATAGCAATCAGCCCCAGCATTTT.

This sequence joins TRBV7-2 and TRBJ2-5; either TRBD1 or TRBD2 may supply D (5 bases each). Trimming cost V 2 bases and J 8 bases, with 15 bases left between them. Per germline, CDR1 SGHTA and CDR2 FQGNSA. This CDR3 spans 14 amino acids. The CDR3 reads CASSLRRGEGTQYF. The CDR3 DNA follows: TGTGCCAGCAGCTTACGCCGGGGCGAAGGAACCCAGTACTTC.

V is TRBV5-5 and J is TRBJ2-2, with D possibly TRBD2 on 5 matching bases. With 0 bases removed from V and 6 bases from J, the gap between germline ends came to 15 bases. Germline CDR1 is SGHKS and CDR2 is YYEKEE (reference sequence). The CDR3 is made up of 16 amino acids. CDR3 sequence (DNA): TGTGCCAGCAGCTTGGGATGGAGGCAGGCGGCCGGGGAGCTGTTTTTT. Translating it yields CASSLGWRQAAGELFF.

The CDR3 DNA reads as TGTGCCAGCAGCCAAGGGGCCAAGAATGAGCAGTTCTTC. Translation: CASSQGAKNEQFF. The V and J genes are TRBV4-2 and TRBJ2-1; D is undetermined. This CDR3 region has 13 residues. Germline CDR1 is LGHNA and CDR2 is YNFKEQ. The V end was cut by 1 base, the J end by 7 bases, with 8 bases between.

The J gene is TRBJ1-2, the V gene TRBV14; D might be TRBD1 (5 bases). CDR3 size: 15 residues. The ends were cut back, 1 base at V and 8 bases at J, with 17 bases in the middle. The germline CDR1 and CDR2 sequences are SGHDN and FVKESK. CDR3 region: CASSQGGGSSHGYTF. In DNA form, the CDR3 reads TGTGCCAGCAGCCAAGGCGGGGGGTCCTCCCACGGCTACACCTTC.

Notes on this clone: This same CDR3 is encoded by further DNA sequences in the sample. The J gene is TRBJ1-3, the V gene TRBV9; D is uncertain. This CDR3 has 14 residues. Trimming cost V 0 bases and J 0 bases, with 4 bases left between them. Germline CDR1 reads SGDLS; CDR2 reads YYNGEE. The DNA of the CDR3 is TGTGCCAGCAGCGTAGTGTCCTCTGGAAACACCATATATTTT. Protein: CASSVVSSGNTIYF.

In DNA, the CDR3 is TGTGCCAGCAGTTTCCGTCCTGGACAGGCCAAAGAGACCCAGTACTTC. This encodes CASSFRPGQAKETQYF. The chain links TRBV28 to TRBJ2-5, with TRBD1 matching 7 bases. The CDR3 sequence is 16 residues long. V dropped 3 bases and J dropped 3; count of bases not matched to a gene: 10. Germline V gene sequence: CDR1 MDHEN, CDR2 SYDVKM.

CDR3: CASSLKPPGLTSSYNEQFF. The CDR3 coding sequence is TGTGCCAGCAGCTTAAAACCCCCAGGACTCACCAGCTCCTACAATGAGCAGTTCTTC. The V gene is TRBV7-3, the J gene TRBJ2-1; D perhaps matches TRBD2 (5 bases). The CDR3 covers 19 residues. The germline V gene encodes CDR1 SGHTA and CDR2 FQGTGA. V was pared by 1 base and J by 0 bases, with 19 bases between.

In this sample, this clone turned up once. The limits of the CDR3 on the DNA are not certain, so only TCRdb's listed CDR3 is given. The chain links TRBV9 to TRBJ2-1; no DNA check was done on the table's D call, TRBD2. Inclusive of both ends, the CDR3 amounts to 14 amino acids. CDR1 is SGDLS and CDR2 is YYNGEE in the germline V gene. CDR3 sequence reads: CASSVGSGTNEQFF.

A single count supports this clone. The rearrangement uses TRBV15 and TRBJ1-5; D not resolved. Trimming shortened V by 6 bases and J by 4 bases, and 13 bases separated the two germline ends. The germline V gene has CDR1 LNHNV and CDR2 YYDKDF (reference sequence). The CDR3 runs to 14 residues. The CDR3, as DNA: TGTGCCACCAGTTACCTAACGGGGAATCAGCCCCAGCATTTT. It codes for CATSYLTGNQPQHF. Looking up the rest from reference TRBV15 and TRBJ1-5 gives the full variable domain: DAMVIQNPRYQVTQFGKPVTLSCSQTLNHNVMYWYQQKSSQAPKLLFHYYDKDFNNEADTPDNFQSRRPNTSFCFLDIRSPGLGDTAMYLCATSYLTGNQPQHFGDGTRLSIL.

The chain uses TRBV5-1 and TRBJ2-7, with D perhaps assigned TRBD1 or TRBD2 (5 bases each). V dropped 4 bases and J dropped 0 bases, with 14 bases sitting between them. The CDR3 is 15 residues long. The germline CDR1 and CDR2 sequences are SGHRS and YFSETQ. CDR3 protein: CASSPDWGSSYEQYF. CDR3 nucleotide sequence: TGCGCCAGCAGCCCCGACTGGGGGAGCTCCTACGAGCAGTACTTC.